A selection of T cell receptor beta chains follows, all from one sample in a study of blood T cell repertoires in COVID-19. Only in-frame clones appear in the TCRdb table, and some are missing; sequencing was by immunoSEQ multiplex PCR. The data hold approximately 150,000 clones, with 88% observed a single time. Sequencing input: peripheral blood. These receptor sequences come from a man between 65 and 80 years old with active COVID-19. Each CDR3 is given with its conserved first and last residue. The order of the fields is V gene, J gene, D gene, clone size, CDR3 DNA, CDR3 protein. A D gene is named only where the DNA matches it firmly. Only part of the rows carry a size: once, few, many, or a class if the clone is expanded.

>TRBV2|TRBJ2-5|.|.
TGTGCCAGCAGGGAGGGAGGAGGGACCCAGTACTTC
CASREGGGTQYF
>TRBV6-5|TRBJ1-6|.|.
TGTGCCAGCAGTACGCGGGAGGTAAATTCACCCCTCCACTTT
CASSTREVNSPLHF
>TRBV5-1|TRBJ1-6|.|.
TGCGCCAGCAGCTGGGGCGGGGGCAGGAATTCACCCCTCCACTTT
CASSWGGGRNSPLHF
>TRBV28|TRBJ2-5|.|.
TGTGCCAGCAGTTTCCGGCGCGGGGATAAGGAGACCCAGTACTTC
CASSFRRGDKETQYF
>TRBV5-8|TRBJ2-2|TRBD2|.
TGTGCCAGCAGCTCACCGGGACTAGCGAACACCGGGGAGCTGTTTTTT
CASSSPGLANTGELFF
>TRBV6-5|TRBJ1-4|TRBD1|.
TGTGCCAGCAGGGGGACAGGGCAAGCTGAAAAACTGTTTTTT
CASRGTGQAEKLFF
>TRBV7-3|TRBJ2-5|TRBD2|.
TGTGCCAGCAGCTTAAATGCGGGAGCAGAGACCCAGTACTTC
CASSLNAGAETQYF
>TRBV5-4|TRBJ2-7|TRBD1|.
TGTGCCAGCAGCTTGGCGGGCAGGGGGTCCTACGAGCAGTACTTC
CASSLAGRGSYEQYF
>TRBV5-1|TRBJ2-3|.|few
TGCGCCAGCAGCTTGACCCTAGCGACACCCAATACTGGCACAGATACGCAGTATTTT
CASSLTLATPNTGTDTQYF
>TRBV6-5|TRBJ2-5|TRBD2|.
TGTGCCAGCAGTACCGAAGCGGGGGGGTGGGAGACCCAGTACTTC
CASSTEAGGWETQYF
>TRBV5-1|TRBJ1-1|.|.
TGCGCCAGCAGCTTGGATACAGGGACCAACACTGAAGCTTTCTTT
CASSLDTGTNTEAFF
>TRBV6-5|TRBJ2-1|TRBD2|.
TGTGCCAGCAGTCTGCCTAGCGGGAGGGCCAATGAGCAGTTCTTC
CASSLPSGRANEQFF
>TRBV10-3|TRBJ2-2|.|.
TGTGCCATCAGGGCGGAAGCACAGAACACCGGGGAGCTGTTTTTT
CAIRAEAQNTGELFF
>TRBV6-5|TRBJ2-3|TRBD2|.
TGTGCCAGCAGTTACCTAGCGGTCACAGATACGCAGTATTTT
CASSYLAVTDTQYF
>TRBV9|TRBJ2-7|TRBD1|.
TGTGCCAGCAGCGTCGGGACAGGCGCCTACGAGCAGTACTTC
CASSVGTGAYEQYF
>TRBV2|TRBJ1-1|.|.
TGTGCCAGCATGATGACAGAGCTCAACACTGAAGCTTTCTTT
CASMMTELNTEAFF
>TRBV19|TRBJ2-7|TRBD2|.
TGTGCCAGCCGGGAGGGGGGGACCAGCTCCTACGAGCAGTACTTC
CASREGGTSSYEQYF
>TRBV2|TRBJ1-1|TRBD1|once
TGTGCCAGCAGGGCCCAGGGGGACAACACTGAAGCTTTCTTT
CASRAQGDNTEAFF
>TRBV27|TRBJ2-5|.|once
TGTGCCAGCAGTCCCCTGGGGGCGCCCCAAGAGACCCAGTACTTC
CASSPLGAPQETQYF
>TRBV11-3|TRBJ2-2|.|.
TGTGCCAGCAGCTTAGAGAGGTCGGCCGGGGAGCTGTTTTTT
CASSLERSAGELFF
>TRBV5-1|TRBJ2-7|TRBD1|few
TGCGCCAGCAGCCCGGTTGACAGGGGCGGGCAGTACTTC
CASSPVDRGGQYF
>TRBV12-3/TRBV12-4|TRBJ1-1|.|.
TGTGCCAGCAGTTTGGGCCCGAACACTGAAGCTTTCTTT
CASSLGPNTEAFF
>TRBV7-8|TRBJ2-3|.|.
TGTGCCAGCAGCGGTAGGGGTAGGGTCACAGATACGCAGTATTTT
CASSGRGRVTDTQYF
>TRBV6-2/TRBV6-3|TRBJ1-5|TRBD1|.
TGTGCCAGCAGTTCCACGGGACAGGGCACCGGGCCCCAGCATTTT
CASSSTGQGTGPQHF
>TRBV28|TRBJ1-6|TRBD1|.
TGTGCCAGCAGTTTAACGACAGGGTACTCACCCCTCCACTTT
CASSLTTGYSPLHF
>TRBV16|TRBJ1-2|TRBD1|.
TGTGCCAGCAGCCAAATCAGACAGGGCGGCTACACCTTC
CASSQIRQGGYTF
>TRBV4-2|TRBJ2-1|.|.
TGTGCCAGCAGCCAAGAGAGCAACAATGAGCAGTTCTTC
CASSQESNNEQFF
>TRBV28|TRBJ2-7|.|.
TGTGCCAGCAGCGGGGGGGGACAGGGTAACTACGAGCAGTACTTC
CASSGGGQGNYEQYF
>TRBV18|TRBJ2-7|TRBD1|.
TGTGCCAGCTCACCAACAGGGGGGAGCTCCTACGAGCAGTACTTC
CASSPTGGSSYEQYF
>TRBV7-9|TRBJ2-1|TRBD2|.
TGTGCCAGCAGCCCCCCCTGGGGGGGTAGCGGGAGGGGACACAATGAGCAGTTCTTC
CASSPPWGGSGRGHNEQFF
>TRBV10-1|TRBJ2-3|TRBD2|.
TGCGCCAGCAGCCGGACTAGCGGGACTGATACGCAGTATTTT
CASSRTSGTDTQYF
>TRBV4-1|TRBJ2-2|.|.
TGCGCCAGCAGCCAAGGAGCGTCTTCGAACACCGGGGAGCTGTTTTTT
CASSQGASSNTGELFF
>TRBV9|TRBJ1-2|.|.
TGTGCCAGCAGCGACCAGAGGGCCGGGGCCGGAGGGGGCTACACCTTC
CASSDQRAGAGGGYTF
>TRBV6-5|TRBJ2-5|.|.
TGTGCCAGCAGTCCCCTTGGGCTTCAAGAGACCCAGTACTTC
CASSPLGLQETQYF
>TRBV4-1|TRBJ1-5|.|.
TGCGCCAGCAGCCAAGACCCTGTTAATCAGCCCCAGCATTTT
CASSQDPVNQPQHF
>TRBV28|TRBJ2-7|TRBD1|.
TGTGCCAGCGGACAGGCACGCGAGCAGTACTTC
CASGQAREQYF
>TRBV5-1|TRBJ2-7|.|.
TGCGCCAGCAGCTTGGATGAAAGGCGGGGTTCACCCTACGAGCAGTACTTC
CASSLDERRGSPYEQYF
>TRBV5-1|TRBJ2-7|TRBD2|.
TGCGCCAGCAGTCCGACTAGCGGGAGCTACGAGCAGTACTTC
CASSPTSGSYEQYF
>TRBV11-2|TRBJ1-1|TRBD1|.
TGTGCCAGCAGCTTCGAGGGGGCGGGAGCTTTCTTT
CASSFEGAGAFF
>TRBV5-5|TRBJ1-1|.|.
TGTGCCAGCAGCTTGTTACCCAGGGAACTTGAAGCTTTCTTT
CASSLLPRELEAFF
>TRBV5-1|TRBJ2-2|.|few
TGCGCCAGCAGCTGGGGAGGTTCGAACACCGGGGAGCTGTTTTTT
CASSWGGSNTGELFF
>TRBV5-1|TRBJ2-7|TRBD1|.
TGCGCCAGCAGCCTAGGGACAGGGGAGGCCTACGAGCAGTACTTC
CASSLGTGEAYEQYF
>TRBV4-2|TRBJ1-2|TRBD1|.
TGTGCCAGCAGCCAAGTAGAAGGTCGGCGAGGGGGACAGGGTGGGACTAACTATGGCTACACCTTC
CASSQVEGRRGGQGGTNYGYTF
>TRBV7-2|TRBJ2-7|TRBD2|.
TGTGCCAGCAGCCCCGGACTAGCGTGGGGCGAGCAGTACTTC
CASSPGLAWGEQYF
>TRBV19|TRBJ1-2|.|.
TGTGCCACCATCTTAGGGCAGGAGGATGGCTACACCTTC
CATILGQEDGYTF
>TRBV6-5|TRBJ2-7|.|.
TGTGCCAGCAGCCACCCCCCAGGGGCCACCTACGAGCAGTACTTC
CASSHPPGATYEQYF
>TRBV5-5|TRBJ2-7|TRBD1|.
TGTGCCAGCAGCTTGACCGGGACAGGGAGGAGGGAGCAGTACTTC
CASSLTGTGRREQYF
>TRBV2|TRBJ1-4|.|.
TGTGCCAGCAGCCGAGAGGTAGGGGTGGGAGAAAAACTGTTTTTT
CASSREVGVGEKLFF
>TRBV11-2|TRBJ1-5|.|.
TGTGCCAGCAGCCTAGGGCCTAATCAGCCCCAGCATTTT
CASSLGPNQPQHF
>TRBV10-2|TRBJ1-1|.|.
TGCGCCAGCAGTGAGGAAAGGGGGTATGGCACTGAAGCTTTCTTT
CASSEERGYGTEAFF